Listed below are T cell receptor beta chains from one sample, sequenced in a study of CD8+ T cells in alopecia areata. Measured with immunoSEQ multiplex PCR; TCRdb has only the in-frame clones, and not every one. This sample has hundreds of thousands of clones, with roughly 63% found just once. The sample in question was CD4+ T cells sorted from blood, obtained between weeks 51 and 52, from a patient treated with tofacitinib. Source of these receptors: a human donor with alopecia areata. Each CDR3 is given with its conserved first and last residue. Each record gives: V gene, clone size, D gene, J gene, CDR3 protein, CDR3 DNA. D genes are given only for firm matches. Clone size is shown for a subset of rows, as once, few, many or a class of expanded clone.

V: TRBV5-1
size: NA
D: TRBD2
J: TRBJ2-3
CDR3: CASSPMGLAGTDTQYF
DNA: TGCGCCAGCAGCCCCATGGGACTAGCGGGGACAGATACGCAGTATTTT

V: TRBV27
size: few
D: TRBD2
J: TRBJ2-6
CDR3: CASSPPGGWSAGANVLTF
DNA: TGTGCCAGCAGTCCACCCGGGGGGTGGTCGGCAGGGGCCAACGTCCTGACTTTC

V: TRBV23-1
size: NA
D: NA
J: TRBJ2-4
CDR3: CASSQQGGKNIQYF
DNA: TGCGCCAGCAGTCAACAGGGTGGCAAAAACATTCAGTACTTC

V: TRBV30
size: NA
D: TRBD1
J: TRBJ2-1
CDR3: CASRTGGNEQFF
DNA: TGTGCCTCCCGGACAGGGGGGAATGAGCAGTTCTTC

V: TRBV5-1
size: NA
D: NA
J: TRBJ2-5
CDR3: CASSLGGDVKYF
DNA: TGCGCCAGCAGCTTGGGCGGAGACGTTAAGTACTTC

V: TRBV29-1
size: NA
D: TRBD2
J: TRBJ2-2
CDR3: CSVKGLAGHTNTGELFF
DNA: TGCAGCGTTAAAGGACTAGCGGGTCACACGAACACCGGGGAGCTGTTTTTT

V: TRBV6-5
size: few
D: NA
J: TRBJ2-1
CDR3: CASSYYGYNEQFF
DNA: TGTGCCAGCAGTTACTACGGATACAATGAGCAGTTCTTC

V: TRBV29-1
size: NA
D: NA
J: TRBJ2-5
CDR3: CSATPRETQYF
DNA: TGCAGCGCGACTCCGAGAGAGACCCAGTACTTC

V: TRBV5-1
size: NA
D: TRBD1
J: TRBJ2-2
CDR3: CASSPGQGIQSGELFF
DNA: TGCGCCAGCAGCCCCGGACAGGGTATTCAATCCGGGGAGCTGTTTTTT

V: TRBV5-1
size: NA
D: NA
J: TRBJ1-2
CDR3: CASSLLANYGYTF
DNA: TGCGCCAGCAGCTTGTTGGCGAACTATGGCTACACCTTC

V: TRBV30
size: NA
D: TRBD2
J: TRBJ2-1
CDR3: CAWSPRAGLGFF
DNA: TGTGCCTGGAGCCCCCGAGCGGGACTCGGGTTCTTC

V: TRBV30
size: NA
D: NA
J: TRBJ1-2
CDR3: CAWSKGGADTF
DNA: TGTGCCTGGAGTAAAGGGGGTGCAGACACCTTC

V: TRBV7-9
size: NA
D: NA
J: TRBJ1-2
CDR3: CASSLSGNGGYTF
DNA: TGTGCCAGCAGCTTGTCGGGGAATGGCGGCTACACCTTC

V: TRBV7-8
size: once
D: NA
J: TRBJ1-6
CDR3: CASSSVGKRSYNSPLHF
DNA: TGTGCCAGCAGCTCCGTCGGGAAAAGGTCCTATAATTCACCCCTCCACTTT

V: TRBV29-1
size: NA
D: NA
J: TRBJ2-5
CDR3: CSVVLTGQETQYF
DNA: TGCAGCGTTGTTTTGACAGGACAAGAGACCCAGTACTTC

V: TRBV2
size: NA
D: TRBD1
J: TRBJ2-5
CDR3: CASSEESRGYETQYF
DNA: TGTGCCAGCAGTGAAGAATCCAGGGGGTACGAGACCCAGTACTTC

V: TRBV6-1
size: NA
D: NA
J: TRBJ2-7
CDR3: CASNYSPYEQYF
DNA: TGTGCCAGCAATTACAGCCCCTACGAGCAGTACTTC

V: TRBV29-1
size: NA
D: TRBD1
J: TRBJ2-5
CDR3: CSVRTGTQETQYF
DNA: TGCAGCGTTCGGACAGGAACCCAAGAGACCCAGTACTTC

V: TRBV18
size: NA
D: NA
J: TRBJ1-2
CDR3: CASSPYRDESGYTF
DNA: TGTGCCAGCTCACCCTACAGGGACGAGAGCGGCTACACCTTC

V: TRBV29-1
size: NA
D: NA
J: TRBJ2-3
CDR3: CSVGPYTDTQYF
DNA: TGCAGCGTTGGACCTTACACAGATACGCAGTATTTT

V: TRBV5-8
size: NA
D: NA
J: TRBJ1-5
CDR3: CASSLDGSNQPQHF
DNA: TGTGCCAGCAGCTTGGACGGCAGCAATCAGCCCCAGCATTTT

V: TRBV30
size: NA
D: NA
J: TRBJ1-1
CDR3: CAWEQRGNTEAFF
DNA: TGTGCCTGGGAGCAACGGGGAAACACTGAAGCTTTCTTT

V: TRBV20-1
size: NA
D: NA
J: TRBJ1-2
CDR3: CSARGEYGYTF
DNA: TGCAGTGCTAGAGGGGAATATGGCTACACCTTC

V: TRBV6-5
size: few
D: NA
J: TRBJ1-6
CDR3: CASSYVAGIDSPLHF
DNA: TGTGCCAGCAGTTACGTGGCAGGGATTGATTCACCCCTCCACTTT

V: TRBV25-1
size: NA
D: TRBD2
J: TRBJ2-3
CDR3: CASSDPGLAGKLDTQYF
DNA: TGTGCCAGCAGTGATCCGGGACTAGCGGGGAAGTTAGATACGCAGTATTTT

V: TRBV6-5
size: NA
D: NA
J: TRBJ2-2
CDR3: CASSYRQYTGELFF
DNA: TGTGCCAGCAGTTACCGGCAGTACACCGGGGAGCTGTTTTTT

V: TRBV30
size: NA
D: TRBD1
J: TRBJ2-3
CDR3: CAWSVAGGYVGTDTQYF
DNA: TGTGCCTGGAGTGTAGCAGGGGGCTATGTTGGCACAGATACGCAGTATTTT

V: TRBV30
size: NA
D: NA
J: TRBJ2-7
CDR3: CAWSVLGYEQYF
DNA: TGTGCCTGGAGTGTACTCGGTTACGAGCAGTACTTC

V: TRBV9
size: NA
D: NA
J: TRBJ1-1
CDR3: CASSVLGITEAFF
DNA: TGTGCCAGCAGCGTACTGGGGATAACTGAAGCTTTCTTT

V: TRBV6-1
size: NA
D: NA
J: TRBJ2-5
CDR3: CASSEGVTSLTETQYF
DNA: TGTGCCAGCAGTGAAGGAGTGACTAGTCTGACGGAGACCCAGTACTTC

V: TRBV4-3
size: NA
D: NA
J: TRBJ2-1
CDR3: CASSQVPNSYNEQFF
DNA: TGCGCCAGCAGCCAAGTCCCAAACTCCTACAATGAGCAGTTCTTC

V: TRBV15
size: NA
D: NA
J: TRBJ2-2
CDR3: CATSSLGVRSGELFF
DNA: TGTGCCACCAGCAGCCTGGGGGTGAGATCCGGGGAGCTGTTTTTT

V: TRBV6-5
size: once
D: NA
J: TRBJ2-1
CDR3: CASSGVGTSNNEQFF
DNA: TGTGCCAGCAGCGGGGTTGGGACAAGTAACAATGAGCAGTTCTTC

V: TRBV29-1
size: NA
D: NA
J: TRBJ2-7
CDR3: CSVGRGRYEQYF
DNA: TGCAGCGTTGGGAGGGGGAGGTACGAGCAGTACTTC

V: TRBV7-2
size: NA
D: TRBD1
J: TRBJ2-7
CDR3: CASSLGWGQGRWEQYF
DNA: TGTGCCAGCAGCCTCGGGTGGGGACAGGGGCGCTGGGAGCAGTACTTC

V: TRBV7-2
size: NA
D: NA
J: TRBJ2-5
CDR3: CASSLAFQETQYF
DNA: TGTGCCAGCAGCTTGGCGTTCCAAGAGACCCAGTACTTC

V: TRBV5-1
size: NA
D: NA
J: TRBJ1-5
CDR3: CASSSDRNQPQHF
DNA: TGCGCCAGCAGCTCGGACAGAAATCAGCCCCAGCATTTT

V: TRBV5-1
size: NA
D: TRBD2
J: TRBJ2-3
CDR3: CASSPGLAGETSTDTQYF
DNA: TGCGCCAGCAGCCCAGGACTAGCGGGGGAGACTAGCACAGATACGCAGTATTTT

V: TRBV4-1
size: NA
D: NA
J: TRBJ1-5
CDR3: CASSQDQGSQHF
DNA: TGCGCCAGCAGCCAAGATCAAGGGTCCCAGCATTTT

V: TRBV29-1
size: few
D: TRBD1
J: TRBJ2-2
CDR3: CSARARAGGRPGELFF
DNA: TGCAGCGCTCGTGCAAGGGCAGGGGGAAGACCCGGGGAGCTGTTTTTT

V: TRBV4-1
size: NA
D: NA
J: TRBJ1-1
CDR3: CASSHNLPSTEAFF
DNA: TGCGCCAGCAGCCACAACCTCCCCAGCACTGAAGCTTTCTTT

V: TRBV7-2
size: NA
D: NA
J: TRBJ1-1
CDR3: CASSDPNTEAFF
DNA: TGTGCCAGCAGTGACCCTAACACTGAAGCTTTCTTT

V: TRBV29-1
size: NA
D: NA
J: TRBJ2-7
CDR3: CSVVSDSNYEQYF
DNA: TGCAGCGTAGTCTCGGACAGTAACTACGAGCAGTACTTC